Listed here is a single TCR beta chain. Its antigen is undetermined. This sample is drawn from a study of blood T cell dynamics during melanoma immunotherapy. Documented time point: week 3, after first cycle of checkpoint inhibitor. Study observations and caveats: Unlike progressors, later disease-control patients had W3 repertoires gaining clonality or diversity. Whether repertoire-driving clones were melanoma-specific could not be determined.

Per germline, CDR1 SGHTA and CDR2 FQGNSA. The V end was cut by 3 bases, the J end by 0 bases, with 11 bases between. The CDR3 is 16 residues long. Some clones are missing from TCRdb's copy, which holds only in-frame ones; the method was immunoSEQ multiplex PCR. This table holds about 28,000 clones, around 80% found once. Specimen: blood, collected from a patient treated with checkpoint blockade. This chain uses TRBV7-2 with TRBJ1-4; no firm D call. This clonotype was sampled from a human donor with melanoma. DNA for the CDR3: TGTGCCAGCAGCTTGAACACCCCTGCAACTAATGAAAAACTGTTTTTT. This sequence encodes CASSLNTPATNEKLFF.